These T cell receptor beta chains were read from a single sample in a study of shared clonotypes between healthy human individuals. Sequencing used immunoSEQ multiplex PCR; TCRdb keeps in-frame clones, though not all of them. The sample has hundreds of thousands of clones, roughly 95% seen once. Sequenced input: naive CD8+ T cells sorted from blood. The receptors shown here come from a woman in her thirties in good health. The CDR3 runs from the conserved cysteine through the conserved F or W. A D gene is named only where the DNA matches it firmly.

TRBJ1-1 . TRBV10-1 CASSGPEDTEAFF
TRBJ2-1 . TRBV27 CASSLLSGQGGYNEQFF
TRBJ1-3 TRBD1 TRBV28 CASSLIPDRALGNTIYF
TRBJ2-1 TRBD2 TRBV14 CASSLLAGAVNEQFF
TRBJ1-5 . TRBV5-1 CASSLDGVSNQPQHF
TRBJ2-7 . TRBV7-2 CASSLPEEPYEQYF
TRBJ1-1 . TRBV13 CASSLAVMNTEAFF
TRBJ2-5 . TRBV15 CATSRWTRDLNQETQYF
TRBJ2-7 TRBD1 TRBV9 CASSEGQGGYEQYF
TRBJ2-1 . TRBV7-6 CASSLGENNEQFF
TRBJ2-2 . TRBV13 CASSLGYNTGELFF
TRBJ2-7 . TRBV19 CASSMASSEQYF
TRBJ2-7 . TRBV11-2 CASRSDFLTSYEQYF
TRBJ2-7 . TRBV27 CASSEGPYEQYF
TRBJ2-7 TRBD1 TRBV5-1 CASSLTTGGSYEQYF
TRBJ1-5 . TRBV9 CASSVGGARNQPQHF
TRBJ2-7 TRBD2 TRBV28 CASSFIGREAATYEQYF
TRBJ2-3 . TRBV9 CASSVETDTQYF
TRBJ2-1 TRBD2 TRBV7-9 CASSSPEAGGEWNEQFF
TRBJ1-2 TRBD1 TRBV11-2 CASSFMGQGASYGYTF
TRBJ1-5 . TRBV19 CASSILGSAHQPQHF
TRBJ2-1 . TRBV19 CASSTPLVPYNEQFF
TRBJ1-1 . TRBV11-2 CASSLEAGFYNTEAFF
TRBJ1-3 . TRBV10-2 CASSETGSALDTIYF
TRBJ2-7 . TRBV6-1 CASSEKTSSSYEQYF
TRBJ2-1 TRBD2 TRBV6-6 CASSGTSGSMDEQFF
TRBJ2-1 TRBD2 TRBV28 CASSLGTSGYNEQFF